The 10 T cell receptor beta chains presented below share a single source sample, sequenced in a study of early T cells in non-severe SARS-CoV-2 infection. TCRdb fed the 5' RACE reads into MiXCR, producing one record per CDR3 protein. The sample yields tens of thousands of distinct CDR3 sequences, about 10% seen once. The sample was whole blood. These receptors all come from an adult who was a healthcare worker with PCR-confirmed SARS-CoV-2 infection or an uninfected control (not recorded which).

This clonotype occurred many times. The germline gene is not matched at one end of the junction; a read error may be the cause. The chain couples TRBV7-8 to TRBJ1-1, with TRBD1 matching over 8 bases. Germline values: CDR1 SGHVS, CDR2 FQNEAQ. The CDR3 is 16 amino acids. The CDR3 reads CASSNDRGDVNTEAFF. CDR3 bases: TGTGCCAGCAGCAATGACAGGGGTGATGTGAACACTGAAGCCTTCTTT.

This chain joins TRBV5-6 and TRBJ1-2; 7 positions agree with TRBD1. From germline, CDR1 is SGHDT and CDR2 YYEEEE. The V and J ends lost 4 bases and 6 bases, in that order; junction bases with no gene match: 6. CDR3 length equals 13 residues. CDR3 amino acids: CASSRGTVNGYTF. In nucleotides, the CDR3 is TGTGCCAGCAGCAGAGGGACAGTTAATGGCTACACCTTC.

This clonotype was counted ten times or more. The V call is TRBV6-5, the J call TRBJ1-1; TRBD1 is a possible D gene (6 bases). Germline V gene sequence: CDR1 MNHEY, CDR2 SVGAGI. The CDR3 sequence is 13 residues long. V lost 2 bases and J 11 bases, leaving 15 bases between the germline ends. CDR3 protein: CASSYPGAGAAFF. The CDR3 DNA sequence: TGTGCCAGCAGTTACCCAGGGGCAGGGGCGGCTTTCTTT.

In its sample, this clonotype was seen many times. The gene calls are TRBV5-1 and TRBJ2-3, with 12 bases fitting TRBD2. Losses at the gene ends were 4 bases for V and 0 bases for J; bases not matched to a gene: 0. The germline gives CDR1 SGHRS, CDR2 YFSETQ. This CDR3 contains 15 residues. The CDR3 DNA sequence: TGCGCCAGCAGCGGGACTAGCGGGAGCACAGATACGCAGTATTTT. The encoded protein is CASSGTSGSTDTQYF.

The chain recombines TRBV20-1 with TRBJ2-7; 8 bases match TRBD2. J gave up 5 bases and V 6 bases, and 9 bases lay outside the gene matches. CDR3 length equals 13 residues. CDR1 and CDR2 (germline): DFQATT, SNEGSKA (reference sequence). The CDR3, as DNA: TGCAGTGCCCGGGAGGGGCAGTACCACGAGCAGTACTTC. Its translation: CSAREGQYHEQYF.

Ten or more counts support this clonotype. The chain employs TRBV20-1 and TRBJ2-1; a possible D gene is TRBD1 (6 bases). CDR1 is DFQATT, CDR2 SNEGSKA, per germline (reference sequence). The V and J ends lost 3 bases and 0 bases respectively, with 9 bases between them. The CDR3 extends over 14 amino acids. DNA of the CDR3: TGCAGTGCTAGTCAGGGGAGCTCCTACAATGAGCAGTTCTTC. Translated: CSASQGSSYNEQFF.

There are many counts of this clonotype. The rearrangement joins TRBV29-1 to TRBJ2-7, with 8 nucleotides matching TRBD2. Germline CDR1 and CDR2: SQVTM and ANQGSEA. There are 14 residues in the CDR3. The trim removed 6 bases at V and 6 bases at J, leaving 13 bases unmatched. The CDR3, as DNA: TGCAGCGTCCGACGAGGGGCCAGCGGGGGCGAGCAGTACTTC. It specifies CSVRRGASGGEQYF.

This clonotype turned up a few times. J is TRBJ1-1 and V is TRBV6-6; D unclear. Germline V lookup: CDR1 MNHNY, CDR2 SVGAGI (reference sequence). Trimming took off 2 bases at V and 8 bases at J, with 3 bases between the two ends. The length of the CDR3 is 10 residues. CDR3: CASSYIEAFF. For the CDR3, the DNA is TGTGCCAGCAGTTACATCGAAGCTTTCTTT.

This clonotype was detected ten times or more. The chain's CDR3 is CSARAGTSGYNEQFF. The CDR3 DNA is TGCAGTGCTAGAGCTGGGACTAGCGGGTACAATGAGCAGTTCTTC. The chain carries TRBV20-1 and TRBJ2-1; the match to TRBD2 covers 12 bases. The ends lost 1 base at V and 4 bases at J; junction bases unmatched: 2. This CDR3 has 15 residues. Germline CDR1 and CDR2: DFQATT and SNEGSKA (reference sequence).

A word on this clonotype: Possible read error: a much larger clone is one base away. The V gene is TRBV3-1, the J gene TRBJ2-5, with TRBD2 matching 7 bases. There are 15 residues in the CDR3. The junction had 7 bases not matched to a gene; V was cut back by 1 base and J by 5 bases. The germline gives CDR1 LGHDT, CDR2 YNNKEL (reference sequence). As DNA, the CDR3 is TGTGCCAGCAGCCAAGCAATAACGGGAGGCGAGACCCAGTACTTC. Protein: CASSQAITGGETQYF.